This TCR beta chain stems from a study of T cell responses to AZD1222 COVID-19 vaccine. Only in-frame clones appear in the TCRdb table, and some are missing; sequencing was by immunoSEQ multiplex PCR. The table includes around 110,000 clones, 90% detected once. The length of the CDR3 is 17 residues. Trimming shortened V by 0 bases and J by 1 base, and 11 bases separated the two germline ends. CDR1 and CDR2 from the germline V gene are SGDLS and YYNGEE. The chain joins TRBV9 to TRBJ1-6; no reliable D call. This specimen consisted of peripheral blood, obtained on day 0 of AZD1222 vaccination. This TCR came from an adult in good health. The chain's CDR3 is CASSVARIKSYNSPLHF. The CDR3 DNA follows: TGTGCCAGCAGCGTAGCCCGGATCAAGTCCTATAATTCACCCCTCCACTTT.